This section outlines one T cell receptor beta chain sequence together with its context. What antigen it recognizes has not been identified. The sample holds no much larger clone one base away, and base qualities are not on file. Each collaborating institution followed its own protocols to collect whole blood in K2EDTA tubes. Collaborator samples were shipped for TCRbeta analysis as frozen whole blood, isolated PBMCs, or DNA extracted from either sample type. TCRbeta CDR3 regions were amplified from genomic DNA by means of the immunoSEQ Assay, a bias-controlled multiplex PCR. In the paper's pipeline: The number of nucleated cells in each sample was estimated by amplification of reference gene primers within the assay. To quantify the absolute abundance of each unique TCRbeta CDR3 rearrangement, sequence reads were collapsed and filtered. Productive Simpson clonality was computed per sample as the square root of Simpson's diversity index over productive rearrangements. This immuneACCESS table, as held by TCRdb, lists in-frame sequences with V and J called but not all clones. Of the missing ones, under half trace to an unresolved V gene in checked studies; the others have no known cause. V and J calls and clone size are as listed in that table; D and trimming were resolved from the DNA. The sample has roughly 76,000 clones on record, roughly 84% of them singletons. The ten most abundant clones make up under 13% of the sample.

This sample was included in a study of blood T cell repertoires in COVID-19 (dated by TCRdb to 2020 to 2022). Study-level background: Collaborator samples came from the United States, Italy and Spain and covered acute and convalescent phases of COVID-19. The material from the prospective study consisted of cDNA or gDNA derived from T cells, B-cell-depleted T cells, or PBMCs. Deeply sampled blood TCRbeta repertoires from subjects exposed to, actively infected with, or recovered from COVID-19 were included in the dataset. A freely available public database, intended as a resource for researchers studying the immune response to SARS-CoV-2, is where the repertoires were released. The samples were drawn from the first 160 participants of the ongoing ImmuneRACE study and from 950 to 1,500 subjects provided by 6 global collaborators. A de-identified subject ID, COVID-19 status, age in years and sex were almost always included in the sample metadata. HLA class I and class II types, where available, came from metadata supplied by the sample provider rather than from assay-based typing. Results the study describes overall, beyond this receptor: The quantity of clinical and demographic metadata differed by source and by participant and was supplied without curation.

For CDR1 and CDR2, the germline V gene lists MGHRA and YSYEKL. CDR3 length: 15 amino acids, cysteine to phenylalanine. The read is trimmed to its CDR3 DNA, 45 bases read in frame from base 1. The junction carries 15 bases between V and J, which are trimmed by 2 bases and 5 bases respectively. The chain is assembled from TRBV4-1 and TRBJ2-5, with no confidently assigned D gene. This receptor was taken from a woman aged 18-29 years with acute or convalescent COVID-19. The sequenced sample consisted of peripheral blood. The bases are TGCGCCAGCAGCCAAATACCTACCACCGGGGAGACCCAGTACTTC. It translates to CASSQIPTTGETQYF.